This is a list of T cell receptor beta chains from one sample in a study of blood T cell repertoires in COVID-19. Here immunoSEQ multiplex PCR was the method, and the copy in TCRdb shows in-frame clones only, minus some. This table holds hundreds of thousands of clones, 65% to 90% found once. Specimen: PBMCs or T cells enriched from blood (not recorded which). These receptors came from a man aged 35 to 55 who had recovered from COVID-19. CDR3s include the opening cysteine and the closing phenylalanine or tryptophan. D genes are given only for firm matches. Expanded clones get a size class; other rows say once, few or many, or leave the size out.

D gene | clone size | J gene | V gene | CDR3 length | CDR3 protein | CDR3 DNA
. | . | TRBJ2-5 | TRBV7-2 | 13 | CASSLLLQETQYF | TGTGCCAGCAGCTTACTCCTCCAAGAGACCCAGTACTTC
TRBD2 | . | TRBJ2-7 | TRBV30 | 13 | CACGLAVSYEQYF | TGTGCCTGTGGACTAGCGGTCTCCTACGAGCAGTACTTC
TRBD1 | . | TRBJ2-7 | TRBV4-2 | 16 | CASSQDTRQGLREQYF | TGTGCCAGCAGCCAAGATACTAGACAGGGGCTCAGAGAGCAGTACTTC
TRBD1 | . | TRBJ2-1 | TRBV19 | 14 | CASSPGQGLNEQFF | TGTGCCAGTAGCCCGGGACAGGGATTGAATGAGCAGTTCTTC
. | . | TRBJ1-3 | TRBV7-2 | 14 | CASSLVGVGNTIYF | TGTGCCAGCAGCTTAGTAGGGGTTGGAAACACCATATATTTT
. | . | TRBJ1-1 | TRBV5-6 | 12 | CASSLEAGSLFF | TGTGCCAGCAGCTTGGAAGCGGGATCTCTTTTCTTT
TRBD1 | . | TRBJ1-1 | TRBV5-4 | 13 | CASSANRGPEAFF | TGTGCCAGCAGCGCCAACAGGGGCCCTGAAGCTTTCTTT
. | . | TRBJ1-2 | TRBV4-2 | 12 | CASSQDLYGYTF | TGTGCCAGCAGCCAAGATCTTTATGGCTACACCTTC
. | . | TRBJ2-7 | TRBV7-9 | 11 | CASSFTGEQYF | TGTGCCAGCAGCTTTACAGGAGAGCAGTACTTC
. | once | TRBJ1-6 | TRBV10-3 | 18 | CAISDLQAPQGYNSPLHF | TGTGCCATCAGTGATTTACAGGCCCCTCAGGGGTATAATTCACCCCTCCACTTT
TRBD2 | . | TRBJ2-7 | TRBV6-2/TRBV6-3 | 13 | CASSLAGAYEQYF | TGTGCCAGCAGCCTAGCGGGAGCCTACGAGCAGTACTTC
. | . | TRBJ2-1 | TRBV24-1 | 15 | CATSDGGDFYNEQFF | TGTGCCACCAGTGATGGCGGAGATTTCTACAATGAGCAGTTCTTC
TRBD2 | . | TRBJ2-2 | TRBV18 | 16 | CASFRLAGENTGELFF | TGTGCCAGCTTTCGACTAGCGGGGGAGAACACCGGGGAGCTGTTTTTT
TRBD2 | . | TRBJ2-1 | TRBV6-6 | 14 | CASSYFSGSDEQFF | TGTGCCAGCAGTTACTTCAGCGGGAGCGATGAGCAGTTCTTC
TRBD1 | . | TRBJ1-4 | TRBV19 | 13 | CASSMNRGEKLFF | TGTGCCAGTAGTATGAACAGGGGTGAAAAACTGTTTTTT
. | . | TRBJ1-3 | TRBV30 | 15 | CAWRCGHCSGNTIYF | TGTGCCTGGAGGTGTGGACATTGCTCTGGAAACACCATATATTTT
. | . | TRBJ2-5 | TRBV29-1 | 13 | CSVEGGWRGTQYF | TGCAGCGTTGAAGGAGGGTGGAGGGGGACCCAGTACTTC
. | . | TRBJ1-2 | TRBV27 | 15 | CASSPNRDLAYGYTF | TGTGCCAGCAGCCCTAACCGGGACTTAGCTTATGGCTACACCTTC
TRBD1 | . | TRBJ1-6 | TRBV27 | 15 | CASSRGTDEYSPLHF | TGTGCCAGCAGTAGAGGGACAGACGAGTATTCACCCCTCCACTTT
. | . | TRBJ2-2 | TRBV2 | 13 | CASTQTGTGELFF | TGTGCCAGCACCCAGACTGGCACCGGGGAGCTGTTTTTT
. | . | TRBJ2-1 | TRBV18 | 14 | CASSPPEGIDEQFF | TGTGCCAGCTCACCCCCGGAGGGGATCGATGAGCAGTTCTTC
. | . | TRBJ1-2 | TRBV12-3/TRBV12-4 | 13 | CASSFSRVYGYTF | TGTGCCAGCAGTTTTTCCCGGGTCTATGGCTACACCTTC
. | . | TRBJ2-3 | TRBV5-6 | 17 | CASSPINKMEAGDTQYF | TGTGCCAGCAGCCCTATAAACAAGATGGAGGCCGGAGATACGCAGTATTTT
. | . | TRBJ2-2 | TRBV5-4 | 15 | CASSLMSEPGGELFF | TGTGCCAGCAGCTTGATGTCAGAGCCAGGCGGGGAGCTGTTTTTT
TRBD1 | . | TRBJ2-7 | TRBV7-3 | 15 | CASSLTGQGLYEQYF | TGTGCCAGCAGCTTAACCGGACAGGGCCTCTACGAGCAGTACTTC
. | once | TRBJ2-2 | TRBV28 | 15 | CASRLVGAGTGELFF | TGTGCCAGCAGGCTCGTTGGGGCAGGCACCGGGGAGCTGTTTTTT
. | . | TRBJ2-7 | TRBV27 | 13 | CASSPLPPYEQYF | TGTGCCAGCAGTCCACTCCCTCCCTACGAGCAGTACTTC
TRBD1 | . | TRBJ2-5 | TRBV10-3 | 16 | CAISESVGRGQETQYF | TGTGCCATCAGTGAGTCCGTAGGCAGGGGACAGGAGACCCAGTACTTC